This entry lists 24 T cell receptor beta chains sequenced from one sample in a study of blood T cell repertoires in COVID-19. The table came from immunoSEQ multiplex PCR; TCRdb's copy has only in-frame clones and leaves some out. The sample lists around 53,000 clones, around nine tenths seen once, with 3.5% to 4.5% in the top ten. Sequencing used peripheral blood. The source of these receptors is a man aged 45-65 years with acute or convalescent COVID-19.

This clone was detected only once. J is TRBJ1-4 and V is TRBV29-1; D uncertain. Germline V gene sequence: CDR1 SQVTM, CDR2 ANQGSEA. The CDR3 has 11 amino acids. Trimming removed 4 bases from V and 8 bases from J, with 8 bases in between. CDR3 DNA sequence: TGCAGCGTTGTGGGAGGGGAAAAACTGTTTTTT. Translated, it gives CSVVGGEKLFF.

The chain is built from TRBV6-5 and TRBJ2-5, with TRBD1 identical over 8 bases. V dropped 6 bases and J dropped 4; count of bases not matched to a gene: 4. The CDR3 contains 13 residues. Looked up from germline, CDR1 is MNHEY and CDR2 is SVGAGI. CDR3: CASRRQGIETQYF. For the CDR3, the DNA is TGTGCCAGCAGGCGACAGGGGATAGAGACCCAGTACTTC.

DNA of the CDR3: TGTGCCAGTAGTATGATGACAGGGGCTAATGAAAAACTGTTTTTT. Translated: CASSMMTGANEKLFF. The rearrangement joins TRBV19 to TRBJ1-4, with 8 nucleotides matching TRBD1. The J segment lost 3 bases and the V segment lost 3 bases, leaving 3 bases of the junction unmatched. Germline V gene sequence: CDR1 LNHDA, CDR2 SQIVND (reference sequence). The CDR3 runs 15 residues.

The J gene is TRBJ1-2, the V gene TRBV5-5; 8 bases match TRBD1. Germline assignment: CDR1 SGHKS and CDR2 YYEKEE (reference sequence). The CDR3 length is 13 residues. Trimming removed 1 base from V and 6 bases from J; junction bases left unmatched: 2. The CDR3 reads CASSLRTGHGYTF. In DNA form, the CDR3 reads TGTGCCAGCAGCTTGCGGACAGGGCATGGCTACACCTTC.

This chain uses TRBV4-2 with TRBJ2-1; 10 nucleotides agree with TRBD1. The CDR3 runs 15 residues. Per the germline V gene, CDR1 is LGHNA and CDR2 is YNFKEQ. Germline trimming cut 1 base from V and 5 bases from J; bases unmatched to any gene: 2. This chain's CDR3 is CASSQGQGANNEQFF. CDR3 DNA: TGTGCCAGCAGCCAAGGACAGGGGGCAAACAATGAGCAGTTCTTC.

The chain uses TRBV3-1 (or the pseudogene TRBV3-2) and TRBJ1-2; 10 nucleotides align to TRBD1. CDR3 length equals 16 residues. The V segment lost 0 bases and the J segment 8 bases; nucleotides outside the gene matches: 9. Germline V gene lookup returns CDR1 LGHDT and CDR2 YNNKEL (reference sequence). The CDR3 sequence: CASSQEDRGYRRGYTF. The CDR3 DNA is TGTGCCAGCAGCCAAGAGGACAGGGGGTATCGGAGAGGCTACACCTTC.

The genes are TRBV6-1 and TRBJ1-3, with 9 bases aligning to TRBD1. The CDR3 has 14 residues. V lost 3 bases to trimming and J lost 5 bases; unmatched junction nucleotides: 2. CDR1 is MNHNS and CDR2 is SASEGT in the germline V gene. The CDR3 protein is CASSEGQGRNTIYF. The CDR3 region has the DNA TGTGCCAGCAGTGAGGGACAGGGCAGAAACACCATATATTTT.

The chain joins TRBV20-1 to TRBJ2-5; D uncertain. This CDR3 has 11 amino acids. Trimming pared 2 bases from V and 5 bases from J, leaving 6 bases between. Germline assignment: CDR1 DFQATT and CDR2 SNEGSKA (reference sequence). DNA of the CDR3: TGCAGTGCTAGACCCGCGGAGACCCAGTACTTC. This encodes CSARPAETQYF.

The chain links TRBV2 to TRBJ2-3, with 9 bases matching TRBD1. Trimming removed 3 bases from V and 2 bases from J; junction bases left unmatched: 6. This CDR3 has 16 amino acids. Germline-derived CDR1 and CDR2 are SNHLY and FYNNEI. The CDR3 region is CASSDHGTGYTDTQYF. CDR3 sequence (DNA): TGTGCCAGCAGTGACCACGGGACAGGGTACACAGATACGCAGTATTTT. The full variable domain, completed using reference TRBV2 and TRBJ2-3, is EPEVTQTPSHQVTQMGQEVILRCVPISNHLYFYWYRQILGQKVEFLVSFYNNEISEKSEIFDDQFSVERPDGSNFTLKIRSTKLEDSAMYFCASSDHGTGYTDTQYFGPGTRLTVL.

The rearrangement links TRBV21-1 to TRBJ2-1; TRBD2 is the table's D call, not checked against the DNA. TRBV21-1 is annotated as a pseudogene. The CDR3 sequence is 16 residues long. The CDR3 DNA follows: TGTGCCAGCAGCAAAGTTTTAGCGGGGAACTACAATGAGCAGTTCTTC. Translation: CASSKVLAGNYNEQFF.

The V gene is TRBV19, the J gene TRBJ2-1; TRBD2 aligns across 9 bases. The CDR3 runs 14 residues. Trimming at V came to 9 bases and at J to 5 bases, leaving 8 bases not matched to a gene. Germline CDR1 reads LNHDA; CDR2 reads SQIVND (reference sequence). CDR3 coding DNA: TGTGCCAGCAGCGGGGGGATTGGAAACAATGAGCAGTTCTTC. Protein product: CASSGGIGNNEQFF.

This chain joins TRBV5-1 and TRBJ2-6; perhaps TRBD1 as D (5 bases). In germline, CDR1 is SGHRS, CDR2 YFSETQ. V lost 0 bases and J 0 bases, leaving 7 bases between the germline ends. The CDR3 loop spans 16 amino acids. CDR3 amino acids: CASSLGGASGANVLTF. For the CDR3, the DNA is TGCGCCAGCAGCTTGGGTGGGGCCTCTGGGGCCAACGTCCTGACTTTC. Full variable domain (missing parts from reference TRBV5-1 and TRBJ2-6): KAGVTQTPRYLIKTRGQQVTLSCSPISGHRSVSWYQQTPGQGLQFLFEYFSETQRNKGNFPGRFSGRQFSNSRSEMNVSTLELGDSALYLCASSLGGASGANVLTFGAGSRLTVL.

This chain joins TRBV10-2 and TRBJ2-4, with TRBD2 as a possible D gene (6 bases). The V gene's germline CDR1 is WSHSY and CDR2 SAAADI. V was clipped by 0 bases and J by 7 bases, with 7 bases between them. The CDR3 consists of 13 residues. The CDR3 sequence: CASSESAGNIQYF. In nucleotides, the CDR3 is TGCGCCAGCAGTGAGTCGGCGGGGAACATTCAGTACTTC.

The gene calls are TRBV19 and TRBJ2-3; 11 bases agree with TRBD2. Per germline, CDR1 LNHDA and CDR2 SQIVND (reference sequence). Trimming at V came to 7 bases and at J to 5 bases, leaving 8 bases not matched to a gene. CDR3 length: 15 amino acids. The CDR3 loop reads CASNYWTSGLDTQYF. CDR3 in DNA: TGTGCCAGTAATTATTGGACTAGCGGGTTAGATACGCAGTATTTT. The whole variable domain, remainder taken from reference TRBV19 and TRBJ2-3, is DGGITQSPKYLFRKEGQNVTLSCEQNLNHDAMYWYRQDPGQGLRLIYYSQIVNDFQKGDIAEGYSVSREKKESFPLTVTSAQKNPTAFYLCASNYWTSGLDTQYFGPGTRLTVL.

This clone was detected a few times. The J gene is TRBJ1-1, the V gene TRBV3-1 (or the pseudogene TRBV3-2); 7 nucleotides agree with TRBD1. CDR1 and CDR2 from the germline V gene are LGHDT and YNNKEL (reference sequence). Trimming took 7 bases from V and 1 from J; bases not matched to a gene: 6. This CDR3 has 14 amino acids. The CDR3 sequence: CASTRTGRNTEAFF. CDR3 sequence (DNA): TGTGCCAGCACTCGGACAGGTCGGAACACTGAAGCTTTCTTT.

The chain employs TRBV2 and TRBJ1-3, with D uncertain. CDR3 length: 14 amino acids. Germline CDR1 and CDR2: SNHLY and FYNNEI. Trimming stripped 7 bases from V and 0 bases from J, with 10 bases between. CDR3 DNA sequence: TGTGCCAGCAAATTACAGCCCTCTGGAAACACCATATATTTT. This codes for CASKLQPSGNTIYF.

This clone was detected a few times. In DNA form, the CDR3 reads TGTGCCAGCACCCCTTTCGGGACTCAGGGTCACAATCAGCCCCAGCATTTT. It encodes CASTPFGTQGHNQPQHF. V gene TRBV28 combines with J gene TRBJ1-5; D is possibly TRBD1 (5 bases). Trimming left V 7 bases short and J 3 bases short, with 22 bases between. CDR1 is MDHEN and CDR2 is SYDVKM in the germline V gene. The CDR3 length is 17 residues.

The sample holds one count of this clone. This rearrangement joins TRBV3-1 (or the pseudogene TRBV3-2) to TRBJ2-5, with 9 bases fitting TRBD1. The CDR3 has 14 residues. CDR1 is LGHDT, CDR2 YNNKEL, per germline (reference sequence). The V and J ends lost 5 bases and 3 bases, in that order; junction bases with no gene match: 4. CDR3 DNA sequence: TGTGCCAGCAGCTACCGACAGGGGGAAGAGACCCAGTACTTC. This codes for CASSYRQGEETQYF.

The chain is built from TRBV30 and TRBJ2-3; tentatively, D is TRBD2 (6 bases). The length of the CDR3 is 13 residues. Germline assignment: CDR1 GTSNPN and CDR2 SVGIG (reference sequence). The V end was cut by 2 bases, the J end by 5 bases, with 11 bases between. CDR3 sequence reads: CAWSRGNGDTQYF. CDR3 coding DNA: TGTGCCTGGAGTCGGGGGAATGGAGATACGCAGTATTTT. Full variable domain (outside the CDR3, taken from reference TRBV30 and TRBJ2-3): SQTIHQWPATLVQPVGSPLSLECTVEGTSNPNLYWYRQAAGRGLQLLFYSVGIGQISSEVPQNLSASRPQDRQFILSSKKLLLSDSGFYLCAWSRGNGDTQYFGPGTRLTVL.

The CDR3 bases are TGCGCCAGCAGTACCAGCAGGACCTACAATGAGCAGTTCTTC. Amino acid sequence: CASSTSRTYNEQFF. V usage is TRBV10-1 and J usage is TRBJ2-1, with D unclear. Trimming cost V 5 bases and J 2 bases, with 10 bases left between them. The CDR3 sequence is 14 residues long. The germline gives CDR1 WNHNN, CDR2 SYGVQD (reference sequence).

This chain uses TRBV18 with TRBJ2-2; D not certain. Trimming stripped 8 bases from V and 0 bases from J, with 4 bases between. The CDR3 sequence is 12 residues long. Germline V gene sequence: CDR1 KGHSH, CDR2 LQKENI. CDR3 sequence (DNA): TGTGCCAGCACGGCGAACACCGGGGAGCTGTTTTTT. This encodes CASTANTGELFF.

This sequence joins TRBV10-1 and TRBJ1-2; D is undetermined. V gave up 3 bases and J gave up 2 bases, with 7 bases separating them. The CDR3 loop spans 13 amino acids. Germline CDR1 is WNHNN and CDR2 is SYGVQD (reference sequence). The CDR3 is CASSEAGNYGYTF. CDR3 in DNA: TGCGCCAGCAGTGAAGCGGGAAACTATGGCTACACCTTC.

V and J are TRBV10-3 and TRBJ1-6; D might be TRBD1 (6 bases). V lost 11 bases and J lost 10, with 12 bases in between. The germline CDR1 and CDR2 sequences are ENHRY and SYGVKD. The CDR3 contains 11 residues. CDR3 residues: CARVRGSPLHF. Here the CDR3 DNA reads TGTGCCCGGGTTAGGGGGTCACCCCTCCACTTT.

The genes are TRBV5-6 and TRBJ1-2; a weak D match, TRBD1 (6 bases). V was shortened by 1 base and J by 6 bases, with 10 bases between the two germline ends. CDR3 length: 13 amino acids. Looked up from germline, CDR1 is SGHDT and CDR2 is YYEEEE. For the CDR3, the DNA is TGTGCCAGCAGCTTGCGAAGGACAGATGGCTACACCTTC. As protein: CASSLRRTDGYTF. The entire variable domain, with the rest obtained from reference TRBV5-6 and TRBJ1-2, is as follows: DAGVTQSPTHLIKTRGQQVTLRCSPKSGHDTVSWYQQALGQGPQFIFQYYEEEERQRGNFPDRFSGHQFPNYSSELNVNALLLGDSALYLCASSLRRTDGYTFGSGTRLTVV.